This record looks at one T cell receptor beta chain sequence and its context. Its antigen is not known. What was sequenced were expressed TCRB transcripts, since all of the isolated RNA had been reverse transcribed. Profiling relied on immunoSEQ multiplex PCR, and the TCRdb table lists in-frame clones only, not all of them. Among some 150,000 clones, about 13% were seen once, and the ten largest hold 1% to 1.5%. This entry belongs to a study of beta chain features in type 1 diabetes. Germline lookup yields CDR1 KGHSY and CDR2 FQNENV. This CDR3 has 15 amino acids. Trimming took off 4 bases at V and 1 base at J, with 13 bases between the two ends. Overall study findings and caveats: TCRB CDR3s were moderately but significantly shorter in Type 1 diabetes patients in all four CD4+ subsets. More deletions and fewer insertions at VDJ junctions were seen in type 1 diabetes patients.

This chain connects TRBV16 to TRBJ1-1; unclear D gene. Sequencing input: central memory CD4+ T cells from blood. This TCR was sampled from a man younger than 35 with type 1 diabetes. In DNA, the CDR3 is TGTGCCAGCAGCCCCCAGCACCAAACGAACACTGAAGCTTTCTTT. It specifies CASSPQHQTNTEAFF.